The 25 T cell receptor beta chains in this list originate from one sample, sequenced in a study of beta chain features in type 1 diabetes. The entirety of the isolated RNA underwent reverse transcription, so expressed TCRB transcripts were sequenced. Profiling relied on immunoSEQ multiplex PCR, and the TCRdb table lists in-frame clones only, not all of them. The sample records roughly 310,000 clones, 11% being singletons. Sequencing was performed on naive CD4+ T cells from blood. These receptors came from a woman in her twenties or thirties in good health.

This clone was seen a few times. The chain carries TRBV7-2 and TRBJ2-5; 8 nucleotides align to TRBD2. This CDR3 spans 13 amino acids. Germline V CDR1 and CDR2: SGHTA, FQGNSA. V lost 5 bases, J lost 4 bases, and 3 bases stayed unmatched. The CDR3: CASSLSGRETQYF. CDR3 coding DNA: TGTGCCAGCAGCCTAAGCGGGAGAGAGACCCAGTACTTC.

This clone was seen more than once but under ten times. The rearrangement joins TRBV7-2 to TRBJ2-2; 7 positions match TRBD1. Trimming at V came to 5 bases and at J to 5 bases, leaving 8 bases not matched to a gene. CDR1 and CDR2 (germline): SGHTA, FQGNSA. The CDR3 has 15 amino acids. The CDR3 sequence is CASSQWDSRTGELFF. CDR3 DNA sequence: TGTGCCAGCAGCCAGTGGGACAGCCGGACCGGGGAGCTGTTTTTT.

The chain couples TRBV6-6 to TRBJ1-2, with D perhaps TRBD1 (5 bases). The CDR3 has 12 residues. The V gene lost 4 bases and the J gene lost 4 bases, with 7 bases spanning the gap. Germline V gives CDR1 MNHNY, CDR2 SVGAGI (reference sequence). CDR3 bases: TGTGCCAGCAGTTCAGGGTCCTATGGCTACACCTTC. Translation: CASSSGSYGYTF.

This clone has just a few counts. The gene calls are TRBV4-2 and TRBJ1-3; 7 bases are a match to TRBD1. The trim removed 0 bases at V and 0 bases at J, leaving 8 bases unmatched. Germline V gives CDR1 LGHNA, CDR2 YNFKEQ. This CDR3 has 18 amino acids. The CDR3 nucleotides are TGTGCCAGCAGCCAAGATCCTGGACAGGTGTTCTCTGGAAACACCATATATTTT. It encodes CASSQDPGQVFSGNTIYF.

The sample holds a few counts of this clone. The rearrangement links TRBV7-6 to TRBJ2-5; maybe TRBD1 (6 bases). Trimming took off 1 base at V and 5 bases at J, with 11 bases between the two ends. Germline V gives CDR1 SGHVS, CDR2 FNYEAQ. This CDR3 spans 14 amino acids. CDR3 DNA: TGTGCCAGCAGCTTAGGGCAGGGGAGTGAGACCCAGTACTTC. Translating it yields CASSLGQGSETQYF.

The CDR3 is CASSAPTGPSNQPQHF. CDR3 coding DNA: TGTGCCAGCAGTGCACCGACAGGGCCTAGCAATCAGCCCCAGCATTTT. The gene calls are TRBV2 and TRBJ1-5, with 7 bases identical to TRBD1. The CDR3 contains 16 residues. In germline, CDR1 is SNHLY, CDR2 FYNNEI. V lost 4 bases, J lost 0 bases, and 6 bases stayed unmatched.

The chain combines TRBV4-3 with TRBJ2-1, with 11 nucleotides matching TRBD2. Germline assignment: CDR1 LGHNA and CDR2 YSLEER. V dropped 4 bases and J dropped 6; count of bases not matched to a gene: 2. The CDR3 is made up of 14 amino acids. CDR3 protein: CASSLGTSGNEQFF. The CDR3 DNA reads TGCGCCAGCAGCCTAGGGACTAGCGGCAATGAGCAGTTCTTC.

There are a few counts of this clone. The CDR3: CASSTGIESYEQYF. The CDR3 bases are TGTGCCAGCAGTACAGGGATAGAGTCCTACGAGCAGTACTTC. The chain has TRBV6-5 and TRBJ2-7, with D possibly matching TRBD1 (6 bases). This CDR3 region has 14 residues. Trimming stripped 5 bases from V and 1 base from J, with 12 bases between. Germline V lookup: CDR1 MNHEY, CDR2 SVGAGI.

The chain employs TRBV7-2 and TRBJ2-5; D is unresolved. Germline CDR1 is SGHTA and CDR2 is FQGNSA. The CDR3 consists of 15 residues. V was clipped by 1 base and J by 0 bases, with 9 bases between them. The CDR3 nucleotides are TGTGCCAGCAGCTTAGAAACAGAGTACCAAGAGACCCAGTACTTC. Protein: CASSLETEYQETQYF.

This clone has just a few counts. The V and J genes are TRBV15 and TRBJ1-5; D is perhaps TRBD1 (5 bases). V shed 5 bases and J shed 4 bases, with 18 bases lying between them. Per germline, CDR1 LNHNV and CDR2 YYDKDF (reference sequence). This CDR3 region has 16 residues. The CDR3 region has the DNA TGTGCCACCAGCGGGAGGGACGTCGGTGTTAATCAGCCCCAGCATTTT. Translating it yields CATSGRDVGVNQPQHF.

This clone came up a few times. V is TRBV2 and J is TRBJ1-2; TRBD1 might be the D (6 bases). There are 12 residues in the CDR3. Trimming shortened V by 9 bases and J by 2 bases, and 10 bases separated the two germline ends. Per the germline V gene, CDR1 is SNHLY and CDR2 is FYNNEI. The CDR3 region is CARGGPNYGYTF. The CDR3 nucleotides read TGTGCCAGAGGGGGACCCAACTATGGCTACACCTTC.

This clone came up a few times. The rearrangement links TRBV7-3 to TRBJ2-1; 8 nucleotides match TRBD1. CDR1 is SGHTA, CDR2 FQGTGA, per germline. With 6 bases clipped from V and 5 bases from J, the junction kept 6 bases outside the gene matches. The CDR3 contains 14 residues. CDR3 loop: CASSGGTGNNEQFF. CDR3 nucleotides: TGTGCCAGCAGTGGTGGGACAGGAAACAATGAGCAGTTCTTC.

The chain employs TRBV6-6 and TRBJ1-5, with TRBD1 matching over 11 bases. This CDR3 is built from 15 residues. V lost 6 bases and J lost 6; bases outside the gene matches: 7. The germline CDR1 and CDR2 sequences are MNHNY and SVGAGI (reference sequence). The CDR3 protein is CASRPGTGGRQPQHF. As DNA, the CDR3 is TGTGCCAGCAGGCCCGGGACAGGGGGGCGTCAGCCCCAGCATTTT.

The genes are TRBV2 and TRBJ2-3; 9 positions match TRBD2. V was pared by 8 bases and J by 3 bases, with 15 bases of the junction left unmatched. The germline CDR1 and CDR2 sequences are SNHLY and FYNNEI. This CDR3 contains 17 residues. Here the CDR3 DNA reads TGTGCCAGCTTAGAAGGGGCGGGAGGGCCGGGGACAGATACGCAGTATTTT. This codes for CASLEGAGGPGTDTQYF.

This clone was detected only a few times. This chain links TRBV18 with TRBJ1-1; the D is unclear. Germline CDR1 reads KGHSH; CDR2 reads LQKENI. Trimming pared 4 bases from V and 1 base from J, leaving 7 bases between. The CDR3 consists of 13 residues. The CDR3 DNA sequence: TGTGCCAGCTCACGTGTCGGGAACACTGAAGCTTTCTTT. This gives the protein CASSRVGNTEAFF.

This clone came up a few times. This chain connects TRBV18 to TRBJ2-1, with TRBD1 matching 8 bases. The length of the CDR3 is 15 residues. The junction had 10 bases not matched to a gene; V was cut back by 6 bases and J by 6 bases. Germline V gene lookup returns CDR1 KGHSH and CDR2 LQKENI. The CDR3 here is CASSSDRGPGNEQFF. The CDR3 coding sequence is TGTGCCAGCTCCTCCGACAGGGGTCCAGGCAATGAGCAGTTCTTC.

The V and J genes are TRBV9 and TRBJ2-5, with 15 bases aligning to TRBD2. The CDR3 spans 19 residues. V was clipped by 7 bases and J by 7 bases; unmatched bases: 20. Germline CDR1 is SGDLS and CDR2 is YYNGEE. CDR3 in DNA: TGTGCCAGCCCCCGAATTCCGGGACTAGCGGGAGGCCTATCCCGGACCCAGTACTTC. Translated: CASPRIPGLAGGLSRTQYF.

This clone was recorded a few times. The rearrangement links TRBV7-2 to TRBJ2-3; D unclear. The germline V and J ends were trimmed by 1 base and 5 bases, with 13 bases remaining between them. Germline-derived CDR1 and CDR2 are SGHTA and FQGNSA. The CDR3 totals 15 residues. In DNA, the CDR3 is TGTGCCAGCAGCTTAGTTGCAAGTAGTCTAGATACGCAGTATTTT. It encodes CASSLVASSLDTQYF.

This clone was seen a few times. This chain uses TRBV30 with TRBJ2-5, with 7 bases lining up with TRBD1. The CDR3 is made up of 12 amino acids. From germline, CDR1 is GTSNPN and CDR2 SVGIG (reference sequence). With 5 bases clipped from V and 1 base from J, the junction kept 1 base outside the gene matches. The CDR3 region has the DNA TGTGCCTGGGGACAGGTCCAAGAGACCCAGTACTTC. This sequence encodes CAWGQVQETQYF. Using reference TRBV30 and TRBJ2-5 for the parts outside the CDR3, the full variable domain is SQTIHQWPATLVQPVGSPLSLECTVEGTSNPNLYWYRQAAGRGLQLLFYSVGIGQISSEVPQNLSASRPQDRQFILSSKKLLLSDSGFYLCAWGQVQETQYFGPGTRLLVL.

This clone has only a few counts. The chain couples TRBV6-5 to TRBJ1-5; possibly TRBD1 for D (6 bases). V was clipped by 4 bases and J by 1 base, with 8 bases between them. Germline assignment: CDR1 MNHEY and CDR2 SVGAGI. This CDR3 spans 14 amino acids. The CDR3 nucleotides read TGTGCCAGCAGTTCTACAGGGAGCAATCAGCCCCAGCATTTT. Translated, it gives CASSSTGSNQPQHF.

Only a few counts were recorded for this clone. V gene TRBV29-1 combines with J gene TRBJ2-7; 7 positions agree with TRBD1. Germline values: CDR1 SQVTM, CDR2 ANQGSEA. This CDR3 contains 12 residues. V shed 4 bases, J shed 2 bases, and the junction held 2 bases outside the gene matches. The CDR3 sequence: CSVGDRTYEQYF. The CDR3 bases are TGCAGCGTTGGGGACAGAACCTACGAGCAGTACTTC.

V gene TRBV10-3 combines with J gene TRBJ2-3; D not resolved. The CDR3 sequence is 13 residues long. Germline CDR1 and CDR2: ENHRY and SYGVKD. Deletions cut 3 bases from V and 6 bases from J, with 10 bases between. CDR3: CAISDGLSDTQYF. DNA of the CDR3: TGTGCCATCAGTGACGGTCTTAGTGATACGCAGTATTTT.

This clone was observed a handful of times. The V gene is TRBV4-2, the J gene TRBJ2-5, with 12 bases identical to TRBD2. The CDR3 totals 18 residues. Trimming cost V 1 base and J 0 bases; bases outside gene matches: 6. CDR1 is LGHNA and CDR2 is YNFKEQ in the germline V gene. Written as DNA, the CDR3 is TGTGCCAGCAGCCAAGGACTAGCGGGAGTTCGCCACCAAGAGACCCAGTACTTC. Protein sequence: CASSQGLAGVRHQETQYF.

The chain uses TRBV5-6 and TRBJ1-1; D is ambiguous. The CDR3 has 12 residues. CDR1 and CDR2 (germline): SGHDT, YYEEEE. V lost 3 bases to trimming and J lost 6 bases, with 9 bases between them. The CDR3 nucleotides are TGTGCCAGCAGCTGGAGGAGGGCTGAAGCTTTCTTT. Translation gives CASSWRRAEAFF.

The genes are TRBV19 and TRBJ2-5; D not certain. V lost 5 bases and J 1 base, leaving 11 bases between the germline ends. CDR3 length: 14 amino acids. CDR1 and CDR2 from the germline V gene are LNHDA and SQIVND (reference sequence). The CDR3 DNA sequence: TGTGCCAGTAGTCCCCCAGGCCCCCAAGAGACCCAGTACTTC. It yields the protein CASSPPGPQETQYF. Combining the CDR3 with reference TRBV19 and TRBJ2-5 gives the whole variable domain DGGITQSPKYLFRKEGQNVTLSCEQNLNHDAMYWYRQDPGQGLRLIYYSQIVNDFQKGDIAEGYSVSREKKESFPLTVTSAQKNPTAFYLCASSPPGPQETQYFGPGTRLLVL.